This TCR beta chain was found in a study of T cell clonality in common variable immunodeficiency. Findings and limits, study-wide: Authors noted CVID clonality's cause needs subpopulation repertoire sequencing. Compared with controls, CVID subjects had fewer shared TCRbeta clones.

The V segment lost 3 bases and the J segment 5 bases; nucleotides outside the gene matches: 5. The CDR3 sequence is 14 residues long. This clone was seen at least ten times. What it recognizes is unknown. The read ends 3 residues early relative to the CDR3; the germline J gene fills the gap. The method was immunoSEQ multiplex PCR; TCRdb's version includes in-frame clones alone and lacks a portion of them. Observed in the sample are under 40,000 clones, none of them singletons. Most patients and controls had Caucasian heritage. Donors gave about 5 to 8.5 ml heparinized peripheral whole blood. The specimen sequenced was peripheral blood mononuclear cells. The chain combines TRBV12-3 or TRBV12-4 with TRBJ2-5, with 8 bases that match TRBD2. The TCR originated in a person between 18 and 70 years old in good health. CDR3 sequence: CASSFTSGRETQYF. The covered CDR3 bases are TGTGCCAGCAGTTTCACTAGCGGACGGGAGACC.